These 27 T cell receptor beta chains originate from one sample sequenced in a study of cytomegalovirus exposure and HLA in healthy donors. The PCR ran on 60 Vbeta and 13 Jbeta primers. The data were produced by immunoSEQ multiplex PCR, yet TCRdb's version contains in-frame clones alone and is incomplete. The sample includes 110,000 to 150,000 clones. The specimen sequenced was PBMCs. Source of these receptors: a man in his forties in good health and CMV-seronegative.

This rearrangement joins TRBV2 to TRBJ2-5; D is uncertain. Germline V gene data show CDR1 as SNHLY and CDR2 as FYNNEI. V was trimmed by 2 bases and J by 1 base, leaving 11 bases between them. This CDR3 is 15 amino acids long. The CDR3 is CASSEIATGQETQYF. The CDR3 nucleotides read TGTGCCAGCAGTGAAATCGCCACGGGCCAAGAGACCCAGTACTTC. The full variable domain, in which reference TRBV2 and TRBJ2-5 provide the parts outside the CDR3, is EPEVTQTPSHQVTQMGQEVILRCVPISNHLYFYWYRQILGQKVEFLVSFYNNEISEKSEIFDDQFSVERPDGSNFTLKIRSTKLEDSAMYFCASSEIATGQETQYFGPGTRLLVL.

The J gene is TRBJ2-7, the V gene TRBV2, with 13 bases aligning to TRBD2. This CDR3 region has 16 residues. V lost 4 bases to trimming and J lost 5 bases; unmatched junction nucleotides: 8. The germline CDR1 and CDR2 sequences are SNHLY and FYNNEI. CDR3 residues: CASSAPLAGGRDEQYF. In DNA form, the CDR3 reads TGTGCCAGCAGTGCGCCACTAGCGGGGGGGCGGGACGAGCAGTACTTC. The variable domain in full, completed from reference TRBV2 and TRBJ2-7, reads EPEVTQTPSHQVTQMGQEVILRCVPISNHLYFYWYRQILGQKVEFLVSFYNNEISEKSEIFDDQFSVERPDGSNFTLKIRSTKLEDSAMYFCASSAPLAGGRDEQYFGPGTRLTVT.

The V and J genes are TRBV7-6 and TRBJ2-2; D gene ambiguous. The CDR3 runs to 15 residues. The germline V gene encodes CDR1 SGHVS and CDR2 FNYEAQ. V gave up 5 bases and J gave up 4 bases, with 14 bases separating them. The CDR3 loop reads CASSQTRSSTGELFF. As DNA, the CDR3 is TGTGCCAGCAGCCAGACACGATCCAGCACCGGGGAGCTGTTTTTT.

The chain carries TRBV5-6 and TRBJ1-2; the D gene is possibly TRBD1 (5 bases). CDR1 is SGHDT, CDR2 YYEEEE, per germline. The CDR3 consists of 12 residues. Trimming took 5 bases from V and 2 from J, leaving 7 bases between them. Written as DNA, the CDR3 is TGTGCCAGCAGTTCAGGGAACTATGGCTACACCTTC. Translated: CASSSGNYGYTF.

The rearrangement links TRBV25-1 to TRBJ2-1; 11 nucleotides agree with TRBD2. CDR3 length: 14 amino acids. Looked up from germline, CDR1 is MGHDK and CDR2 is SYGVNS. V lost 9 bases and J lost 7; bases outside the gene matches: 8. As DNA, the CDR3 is TGTGCCAGTCGCCCTAGCGGGGGGAGGAATGAGCAGTTCTTC. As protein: CASRPSGGRNEQFF. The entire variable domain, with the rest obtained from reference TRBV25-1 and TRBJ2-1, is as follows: EADIYQTPRYLVIGTGKKITLECSQTMGHDKMYWYQQDPGMELHLIHYSYGVNSTEKGDLSSESTVSRIRTEHFPLTLESARPSHTSQYLCASRPSGGRNEQFFGPGTRLTVL.

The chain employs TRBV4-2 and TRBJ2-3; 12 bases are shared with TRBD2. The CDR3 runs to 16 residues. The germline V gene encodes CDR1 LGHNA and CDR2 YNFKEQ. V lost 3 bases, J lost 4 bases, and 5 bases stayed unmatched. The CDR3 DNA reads TGTGCCAGCAGCCAGCTGTCTAGCGGGGGGGCAGATACGCAGTATTTT. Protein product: CASSQLSSGGADTQYF.

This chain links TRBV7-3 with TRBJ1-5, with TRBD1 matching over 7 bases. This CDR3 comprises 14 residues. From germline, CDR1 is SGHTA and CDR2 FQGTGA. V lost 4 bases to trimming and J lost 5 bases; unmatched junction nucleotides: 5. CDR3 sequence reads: CASSSTGRDQPQHF. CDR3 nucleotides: TGTGCCAGCAGCTCGACAGGGCGCGATCAGCCCCAGCATTTT. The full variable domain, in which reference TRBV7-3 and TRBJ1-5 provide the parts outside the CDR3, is GAGVSQTPSNKVTEKGKYVELRCDPISGHTALYWYRQSLGQGPEFLIYFQGTGAADDSGLPNDRFFAVRPEGSVSTLKIQRTERGDSAVYLCASSSTGRDQPQHFGDGTRLSIL.

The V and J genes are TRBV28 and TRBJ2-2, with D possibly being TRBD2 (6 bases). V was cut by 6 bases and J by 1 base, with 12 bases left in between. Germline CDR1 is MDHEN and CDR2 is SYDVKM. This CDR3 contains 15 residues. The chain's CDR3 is CASRSGGGNTGELFF. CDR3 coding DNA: TGTGCCAGCAGGTCTGGGGGAGGGAACACCGGGGAGCTGTTTTTT.

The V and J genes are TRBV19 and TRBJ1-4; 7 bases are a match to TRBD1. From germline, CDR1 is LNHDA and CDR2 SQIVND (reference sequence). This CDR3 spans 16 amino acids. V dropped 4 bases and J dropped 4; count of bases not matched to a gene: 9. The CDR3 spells CASSTHPGQSNEKLFF. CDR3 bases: TGTGCCAGTAGTACTCATCCGGGACAGAGTAATGAAAAACTGTTTTTT.

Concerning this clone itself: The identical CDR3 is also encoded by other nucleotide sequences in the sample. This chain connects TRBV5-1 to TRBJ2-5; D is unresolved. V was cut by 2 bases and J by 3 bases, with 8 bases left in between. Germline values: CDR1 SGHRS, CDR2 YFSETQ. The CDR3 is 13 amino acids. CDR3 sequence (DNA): TGCGCCAGCAGCTTCGCAGGCGAAGAGACCCAGTACTTC. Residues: CASSFAGEETQYF.

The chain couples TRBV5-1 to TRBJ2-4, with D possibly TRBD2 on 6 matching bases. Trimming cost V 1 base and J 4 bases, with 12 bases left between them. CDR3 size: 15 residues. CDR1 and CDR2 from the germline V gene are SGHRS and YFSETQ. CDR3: CASSLSDSGKNIQYF. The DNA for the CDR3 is TGCGCCAGCAGCTTGAGCGACAGCGGGAAAAACATTCAGTACTTC. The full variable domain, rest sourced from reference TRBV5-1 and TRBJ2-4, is KAGVTQTPRYLIKTRGQQVTLSCSPISGHRSVSWYQQTPGQGLQFLFEYFSETQRNKGNFPGRFSGRQFSNSRSEMNVSTLELGDSALYLCASSLSDSGKNIQYFGAGTRLSVL.

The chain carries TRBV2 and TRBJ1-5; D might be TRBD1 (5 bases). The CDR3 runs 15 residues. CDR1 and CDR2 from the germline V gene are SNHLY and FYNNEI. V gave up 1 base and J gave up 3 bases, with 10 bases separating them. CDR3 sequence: CASSEEGRDNQPQHF. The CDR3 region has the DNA TGTGCCAGCAGTGAAGAGGGCAGGGACAATCAGCCCCAGCATTTT. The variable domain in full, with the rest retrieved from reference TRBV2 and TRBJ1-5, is EPEVTQTPSHQVTQMGQEVILRCVPISNHLYFYWYRQILGQKVEFLVSFYNNEISEKSEIFDDQFSVERPDGSNFTLKIRSTKLEDSAMYFCASSEEGRDNQPQHFGDGTRLSIL.

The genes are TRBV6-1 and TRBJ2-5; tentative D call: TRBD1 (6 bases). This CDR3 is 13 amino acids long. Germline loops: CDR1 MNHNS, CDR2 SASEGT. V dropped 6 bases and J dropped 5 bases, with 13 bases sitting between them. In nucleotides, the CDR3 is TGTGCCAGCAGCCAGGGGATCAGGGAGACCCAGTACTTC. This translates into CASSQGIRETQYF.

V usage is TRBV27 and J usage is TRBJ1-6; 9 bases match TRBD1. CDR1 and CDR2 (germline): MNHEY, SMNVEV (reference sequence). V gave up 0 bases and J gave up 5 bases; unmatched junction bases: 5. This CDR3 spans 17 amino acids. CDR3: CASSLSNRGQNNSPLHF. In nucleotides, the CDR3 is TGTGCCAGCAGTTTATCGAACAGGGGGCAAAATAATTCACCCCTCCACTTT.

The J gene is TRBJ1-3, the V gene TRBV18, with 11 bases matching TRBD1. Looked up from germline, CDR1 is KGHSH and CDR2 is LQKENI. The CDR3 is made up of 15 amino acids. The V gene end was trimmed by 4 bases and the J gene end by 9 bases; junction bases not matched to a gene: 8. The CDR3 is CASSLGTGGLTTIYF. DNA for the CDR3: TGTGCCAGCTCACTCGGGACAGGGGGTCTGACCACCATATATTTT.

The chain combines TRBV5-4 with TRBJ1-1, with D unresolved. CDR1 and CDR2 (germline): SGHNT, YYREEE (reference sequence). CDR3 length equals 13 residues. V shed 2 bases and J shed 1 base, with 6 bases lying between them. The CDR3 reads CASSFRQNTEAFF. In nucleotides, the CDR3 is TGTGCCAGCAGCTTCCGACAGAACACTGAAGCTTTCTTT.

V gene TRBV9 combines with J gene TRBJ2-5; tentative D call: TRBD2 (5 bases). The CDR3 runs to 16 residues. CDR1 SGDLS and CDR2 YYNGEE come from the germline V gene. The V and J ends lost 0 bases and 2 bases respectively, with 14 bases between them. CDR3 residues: CASSVGASTLQETQYF. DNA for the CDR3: TGTGCCAGCAGCGTAGGGGCTAGCACTCTACAAGAGACCCAGTACTTC.

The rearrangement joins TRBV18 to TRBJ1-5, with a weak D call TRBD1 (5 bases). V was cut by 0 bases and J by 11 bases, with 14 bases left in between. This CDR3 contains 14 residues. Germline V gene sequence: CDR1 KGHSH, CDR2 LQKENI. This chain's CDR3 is CASSPPSGSGAQHF. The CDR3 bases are TGTGCCAGCTCACCACCGTCAGGGTCCGGAGCCCAGCATTTT.

This chain's CDR3 is CASRPTGRGGTTNSPLHF. The DNA of the CDR3 is TGTGCCAGCAGACCGACAGGGCGTGGGGGTACTACCAATTCACCCCTCCACTTT. The chain recombines TRBV5-4 with TRBJ1-6; 7 bases align to TRBD1. The CDR3 runs 18 residues. CDR1 is SGHNT, CDR2 YYREEE, per germline (reference sequence). The junction had 18 bases not matched to a gene; V was cut back by 5 bases and J by 7 bases.

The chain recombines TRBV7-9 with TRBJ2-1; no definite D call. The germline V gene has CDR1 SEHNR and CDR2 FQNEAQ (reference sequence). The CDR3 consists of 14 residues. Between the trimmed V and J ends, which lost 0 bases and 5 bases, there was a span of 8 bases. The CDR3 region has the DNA TGTGCCAGCAGCTTAGCATGGCCAGACAATGAGCAGTTCTTC. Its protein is CASSLAWPDNEQFF. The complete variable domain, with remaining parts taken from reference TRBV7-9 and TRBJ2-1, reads DTGVSQNPRHKITKRGQNVTFRCDPISEHNRLYWYRQTLGQGPEFLTYFQNEAQLEKSRLLSDRFSAERPKGSFSTLEIQRTEQGDSAMYLCASSLAWPDNEQFFGPGTRLTVL.

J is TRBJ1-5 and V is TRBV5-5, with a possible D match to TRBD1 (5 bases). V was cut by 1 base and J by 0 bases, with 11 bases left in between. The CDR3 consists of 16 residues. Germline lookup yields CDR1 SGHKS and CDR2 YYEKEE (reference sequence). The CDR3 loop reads CASSLYQGYSNQPQHF. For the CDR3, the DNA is TGTGCCAGCAGCTTGTACCAGGGCTATAGCAATCAGCCCCAGCATTTT.

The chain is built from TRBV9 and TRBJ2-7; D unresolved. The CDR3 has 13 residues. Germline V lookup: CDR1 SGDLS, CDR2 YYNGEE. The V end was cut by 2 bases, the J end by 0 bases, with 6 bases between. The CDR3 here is CASSVSPSYEQYF. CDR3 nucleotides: TGTGCCAGCAGCGTGAGCCCCTCCTACGAGCAGTACTTC.

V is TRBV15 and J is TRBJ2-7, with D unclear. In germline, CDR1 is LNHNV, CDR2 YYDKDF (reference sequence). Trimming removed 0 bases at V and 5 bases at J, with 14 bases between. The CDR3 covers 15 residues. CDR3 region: CATSRDAVQTNEQYF. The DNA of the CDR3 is TGTGCCACCAGCAGAGATGCCGTACAGACCAACGAGCAGTACTTC. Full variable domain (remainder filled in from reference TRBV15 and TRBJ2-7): DAMVIQNPRYQVTQFGKPVTLSCSQTLNHNVMYWYQQKSSQAPKLLFHYYDKDFNNEADTPDNFQSRRPNTSFCFLDIRSPGLGDTAMYLCATSRDAVQTNEQYFGPGTRLTVT.

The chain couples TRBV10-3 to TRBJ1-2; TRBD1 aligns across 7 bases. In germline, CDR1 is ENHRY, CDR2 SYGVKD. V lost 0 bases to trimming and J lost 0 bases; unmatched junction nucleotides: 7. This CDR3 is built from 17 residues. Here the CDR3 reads CAISESRGTVSNYGYTF. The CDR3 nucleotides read TGTGCCATCAGTGAGTCACGAGGGACAGTTTCTAACTATGGCTACACCTTC.

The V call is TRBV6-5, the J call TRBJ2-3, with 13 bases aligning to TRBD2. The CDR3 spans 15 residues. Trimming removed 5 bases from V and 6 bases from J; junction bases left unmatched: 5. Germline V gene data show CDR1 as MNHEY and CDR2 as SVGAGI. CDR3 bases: TGTGCCAGCAGTAAACTAGCGGGGGGGCCCGATACGCAGTATTTT. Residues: CASSKLAGGPDTQYF.

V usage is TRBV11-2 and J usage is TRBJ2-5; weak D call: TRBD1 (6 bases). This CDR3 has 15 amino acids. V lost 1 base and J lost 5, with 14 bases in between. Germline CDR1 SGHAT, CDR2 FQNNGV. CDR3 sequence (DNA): TGTGCCAGCAGCTTAGTCGTGGGGGCGAGGGAGACCCAGTACTTC. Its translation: CASSLVVGARETQYF.

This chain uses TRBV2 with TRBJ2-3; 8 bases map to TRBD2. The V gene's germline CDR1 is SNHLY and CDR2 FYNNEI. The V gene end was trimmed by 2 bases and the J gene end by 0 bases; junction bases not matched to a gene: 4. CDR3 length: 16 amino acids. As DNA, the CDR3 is TGTGCCAGCAGTGAACGGCTAGCGGGTAGCACAGATACGCAGTATTTT. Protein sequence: CASSERLAGSTDTQYF.